These T cell receptor beta chains were read from a single sample in a study of T-cell memory formation after mild COVID-19. TCRdb reprocessed the 5' RACE reads with MiXCR, giving one entry per CDR3 protein. The sample holds about 14,000 distinct CDR3 sequences, about 20% seen once. Sequenced input: PBMCs or a T cell subset sorted from them (not recorded which). The receptor source for this set is an adult woman who had mild COVID-19 (a few samples of this study predate the infection). Cell type and time point are not known. The CDR3 runs from the conserved cysteine through the conserved F or W. The order of the fields is J gene, V gene, CDR3 protein.

>TRBJ2-3|TRBV5-4
CASSLRQYTSDTQYF
>TRBJ2-1|TRBV9
CASSVENSVDEQFF
>TRBJ2-1|TRBV29-1
CSVAGGLAGDNEQFF
>TRBJ2-3|TRBV2
CASSGTPWNTDTQYF
>TRBJ2-3|TRBV27
CASSSLVADTQYF
>TRBJ2-1|TRBV20-1
CSARLNLEQFF
>TRBJ1-1|TRBV4-3
CASSQGDLNTEAFF
>TRBJ1-3|TRBV4-1
CASSQDPGEGLGNTIYF
>TRBJ2-5|TRBV5-1
CASSSGQGAQETQYF
>TRBJ2-7|TRBV24-1
CATSEPTGGRDEQYF
>TRBJ1-1|TRBV3-1
CASSHDSRGTEAFF
>TRBJ2-7|TRBV4-2
CASSQEGGTHSYEQYF
>TRBJ2-7|TRBV4-1
CASSQLGAGDYEQYF
>TRBJ1-2|TRBV5-6
CASSIGGANYGYTF
>TRBJ2-5|TRBV10-3
CAIRRTVRETQYF